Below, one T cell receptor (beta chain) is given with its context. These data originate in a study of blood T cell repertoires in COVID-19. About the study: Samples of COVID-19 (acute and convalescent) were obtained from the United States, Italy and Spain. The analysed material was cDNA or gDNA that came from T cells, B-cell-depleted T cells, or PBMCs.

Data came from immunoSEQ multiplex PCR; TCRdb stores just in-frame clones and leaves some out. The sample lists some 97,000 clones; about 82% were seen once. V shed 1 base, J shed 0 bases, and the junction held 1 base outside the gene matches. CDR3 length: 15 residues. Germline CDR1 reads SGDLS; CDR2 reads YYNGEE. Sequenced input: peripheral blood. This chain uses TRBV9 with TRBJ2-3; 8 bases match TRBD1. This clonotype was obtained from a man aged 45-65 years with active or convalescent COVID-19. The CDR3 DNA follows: TGTGCCAGCAGCGTACAGGGGGCCAGCACAGATACGCAGTATTTT. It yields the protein CASSVQGASTDTQYF. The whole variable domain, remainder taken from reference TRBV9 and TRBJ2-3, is DSGVTQTPKHLITATGQRVTLRCSPRSGDLSVYWYQQSLDQGLQFLIQYYNGEERAKGNILERFSAQQFPDLHSELNLSSLELGDSALYFCASSVQGASTDTQYFGPGTRLTVL.